These 21 T cell receptor beta chains were all obtained from the same sample, sequenced in a study of STAT5B mutations in CD4+ large granular lymphocyte leukemia. TCRdb's table, derived via immunoSEQ multiplex PCR, lists solely in-frame clones and lacks some. This table has 20,000 to 25,000 clones, around 80% appearing once. Sequenced material: CD4+ T cells from blood buffy coats. The receptors originated from a human donor in good health.

This clone was recorded once. This chain joins TRBV4-3 and TRBJ2-2; maybe TRBD1 (5 bases). The V and J ends lost 0 bases and 1 base respectively, with 9 bases between them. Germline V gene lookup returns CDR1 LGHNA and CDR2 YSLEER. The CDR3 has 16 amino acids. Here the CDR3 reads CASSQDTRENTGELFF. Here the CDR3 DNA reads TGCGCCAGCAGCCAAGACACCAGGGAGAACACCGGGGAGCTGTTTTTT.

This clone appeared a few times. This chain uses TRBV29-1 with TRBJ1-1; no reliable D call. The V end lost 4 bases, the J end lost 1 base, and 13 bases lay between the germline ends. The CDR3 has 14 amino acids. CDR1 and CDR2 (germline): SQVTM, ANQGSEA. This chain's CDR3 is CSVVEGSGNTEAFF. The CDR3 DNA reads as TGCAGCGTTGTGGAAGGGAGTGGGAACACTGAAGCTTTCTTT.

This rearrangement joins TRBV5-1 to TRBJ2-3; TRBD2 aligns across 8 bases. This CDR3 is built from 16 residues. Germline V gene data show CDR1 as SGHRS and CDR2 as YFSETQ. V gave up 3 bases and J gave up 0 bases; unmatched junction bases: 6. CDR3 sequence reads: CASSSRSGSSTDTQYF. The CDR3 region has the DNA TGCGCCAGCAGCTCCCGGAGCGGGAGTAGCACAGATACGCAGTATTTT.

The V gene is TRBV6-6, the J gene TRBJ1-1; D is uncertain. The CDR3 length is 13 residues. Trimming removed 7 bases at V and 7 bases at J, with 16 bases between. Per germline, CDR1 MNHNY and CDR2 SVGAGI (reference sequence). The CDR3 sequence is CASTNSPRNEAFF. Written as DNA, the CDR3 is TGTGCCAGCACCAACAGCCCTCGGAATGAAGCTTTCTTT.

The chain is built from TRBV5-4 and TRBJ1-4; maybe TRBD1 (5 bases). Looked up from germline, CDR1 is SGHNT and CDR2 is YYREEE (reference sequence). V lost 3 bases to trimming and J lost 1 base, with 16 bases between them. This CDR3 comprises 17 residues. Here the CDR3 reads CASSSGTSTLTNEKLFF. The CDR3 DNA reads as TGTGCCAGCAGCTCCGGGACTAGTACCCTAACTAATGAAAAACTGTTTTTT.

The J gene is TRBJ2-5, the V gene TRBV7-2, with TRBD1 identical over 8 bases. Germline V gene data show CDR1 as SGHTA and CDR2 as FQGNSA. Unmatched junction bases numbered 6, after V lost 4 bases and J lost 5 bases. This CDR3 spans 14 amino acids. Here the CDR3 DNA reads TGTGCCAGCAGCTACCAGGGGGCGCAGGAGACCCAGTACTTC. It is translated as CASSYQGAQETQYF. Complete variable domain (other parts from reference TRBV7-2 and TRBJ2-5): GAGVSQSPSNKVTEKGKDVELRCDPISGHTALYWYRQSLGQGLEFLIYFQGNSAPDKSGLPSDRFSAERTGGSVSTLTIQRTQQEDSAVYLCASSYQGAQETQYFGPGTRLLVL.

The chain uses TRBV18 and TRBJ2-7; D is unclear. Between the trimmed V and J ends, which lost 0 bases and 6 bases, there was a span of 6 bases. The CDR3 loop spans 12 amino acids. CDR1 and CDR2 (germline): KGHSH, LQKENI. The CDR3 DNA reads TGTGCCAGCTCACCACCGGTCGGCGAGCAGTACTTC. The encoded protein is CASSPPVGEQYF. The full variable domain, completed using reference TRBV18 and TRBJ2-7, is NAGVMQNPRHLVRRRGQEARLRCSPMKGHSHVYWYRQLPEEGLKFMVYLQKENIIDESGMPKERFSAEFPKEGPSILRIQQVVRGDSAAYFCASSPPVGEQYFGPGTRLTVT.

This clone was detected once. This chain joins TRBV18 and TRBJ1-1, with D unresolved. Germline CDR1 is KGHSH and CDR2 is LQKENI. V lost 3 bases to trimming and J lost 8 bases, with 16 bases between them. The CDR3 loop spans 14 amino acids. CDR3 nucleotides: TGTGCCAGCTCACCCCAACATGGCGGATCAGAAGCTTTCTTT. Encoded protein: CASSPQHGGSEAFF.

This rearrangement joins TRBV28 to TRBJ2-5; 12 bases are a match to TRBD2. The CDR3 is 19 amino acids. The J segment lost 1 base and the V segment lost 3 bases, leaving 12 bases of the junction unmatched. The germline CDR1 and CDR2 sequences are MDHEN and SYDVKM. CDR3 loop: CASSFGASGRARAQETQYF. The CDR3 coding sequence is TGTGCCAGCAGTTTTGGGGCTAGCGGGAGGGCCCGAGCCCAAGAGACCCAGTACTTC.

Comment on this clone: At one of its ends the junction is not consistent with the germline gene, which may arise from a read error. Other DNA sequences in this specimen translate into the identical CDR3. V and J are TRBV2 and TRBJ2-7; TRBD2 matches at 7 bases. Germline V gene sequence: CDR1 SNHLY, CDR2 FYNNEI. This CDR3 comprises 13 residues. CDR3 sequence: CASSGGSNYEQYF. The CDR3 DNA is TGCGCCAGCAGTGGCGGGAGTAACTACGAGCAGTACTTC. Looking up the rest from reference TRBV2 and TRBJ2-7 gives the full variable domain: EPEVTQTPSHQVTQMGQEVILRCVPISNHLYFYWYRQILGQKVEFLVSFYNNEISEKSEIFDDQFSVERPDGSNFTLKIRSTKLEDSAMYFCASSGGSNYEQYFGPGTRLTVT.

The rearrangement uses TRBV6-6 and TRBJ1-4, with D possibly matching TRBD1 (6 bases). Trimming cost V 6 bases and J 8 bases, with 19 bases left between them. Germline CDR1 reads MNHNY; CDR2 reads SVGAGI (reference sequence). There are 15 residues in the CDR3. CDR3 coding DNA: TGTGCCAGCAGAGGCAGGGGCCCCGGGGAAGAAAAACTGTTTTTT. Protein: CASRGRGPGEEKLFF.

This clone was seen only once. This chain links TRBV15 with TRBJ1-4, with TRBD1 as a possible D gene (6 bases). Trimming shortened V by 3 bases and J by 8 bases, and 13 bases separated the two germline ends. Germline CDR1 and CDR2: LNHNV and YYDKDF (reference sequence). The CDR3 is 14 amino acids. The chain's CDR3 is CATSRTGAEEKLFF. The CDR3 DNA reads as TGTGCCACCAGCAGGACAGGAGCCGAGGAAAAACTGTTTTTT. Full variable domain (rest looked up from reference TRBV15 and TRBJ1-4): DAMVIQNPRYQVTQFGKPVTLSCSQTLNHNVMYWYQQKSSQAPKLLFHYYDKDFNNEADTPDNFQSRRPNTSFCFLDIRSPGLGDTAMYLCATSRTGAEEKLFFGSGTQLSVL.

This chain joins TRBV28 and TRBJ1-6; D may be TRBD1 (6 bases). The CDR3 covers 15 residues. Germline lookup yields CDR1 MDHEN and CDR2 SYDVKM. The V and J ends lost 6 bases and 3 bases respectively, with 12 bases between them. The CDR3 nucleotides read TGTGCCAGCAGGGGCGGGGGCTTCTATAATTCACCCCTCCACTTT. This translates into CASRGGGFYNSPLHF. The whole variable domain, remainder taken from reference TRBV28 and TRBJ1-6, is DVKVTQSSRYLVKRTGEKVFLECVQDMDHENMFWYRQDPGLGLRLIYFSYDVKMKEKGDIPEGYSVSREKKERFSLILESASTNQTSMYLCASRGGGFYNSPLHFGNGTRLTVT.

The J gene is TRBJ1-3, the V gene TRBV7-2; D perhaps matches TRBD1 (6 bases). With 6 bases removed from V and 6 bases from J, the gap between germline ends came to 21 bases. The CDR3 contains 16 residues. CDR1 is SGHTA and CDR2 is FQGNSA in the germline V gene. The chain's CDR3 is CASSLTGGGKQNTIYF. In DNA, the CDR3 is TGTGCCAGCAGTCTCACGGGAGGGGGAAAGCAAAACACCATATATTTT.

This chain connects TRBV5-1 to TRBJ2-5; weak D call: TRBD1 (6 bases). This CDR3 has 15 residues. CDR1 and CDR2 from the germline V gene are SGHRS and YFSETQ. Deletions cut 9 bases from V and 4 bases from J, with 22 bases between. This CDR3 is CATSGQGTIGETQYF. CDR3 DNA: TGCGCCACCTCCGGTCAGGGGACGATTGGAGAGACCCAGTACTTC.

The rearrangement uses TRBV7-9 and TRBJ2-5, with 7 positions matching TRBD1. Germline V gives CDR1 SEHNR, CDR2 FQNEAQ (reference sequence). The CDR3 covers 15 residues. V was pared by 5 bases and J by 5 bases, with 11 bases of the junction left unmatched. CDR3 protein: CASSIAGTARETQYF. As DNA, the CDR3 is TGTGCCAGCAGCATTGCCGGGACAGCGAGGGAGACCCAGTACTTC. Looking up the rest from reference TRBV7-9 and TRBJ2-5 gives the full variable domain: DTGVSQNPRHKITKRGQNVTFRCDPISEHNRLYWYRQTLGQGPEFLTYFQNEAQLEKSRLLSDRFSAERPKGSFSTLEIQRTEQGDSAMYLCASSIAGTARETQYFGPGTRLLVL.

V is TRBV7-2 and J is TRBJ2-1; 14 bases map to TRBD2. Trimming cost V 5 bases and J 8 bases; bases outside gene matches: 8. This CDR3 has 16 residues. The germline gives CDR1 SGHTA, CDR2 FQGNSA. This CDR3 is CASSVWTSGRRDEQFF. The CDR3 DNA reads as TGTGCCAGCAGCGTCTGGACTAGCGGGAGGAGGGATGAGCAGTTCTTC.

The chain employs TRBV7-2 and TRBJ2-7, with D tentatively TRBD1 (6 bases). Trimming pared 6 bases from V and 1 base from J, leaving 16 bases between. Germline values: CDR1 SGHTA, CDR2 FQGNSA. CDR3 length: 15 residues. This CDR3 is CASSSTGLGSYEQYF. CDR3 DNA sequence: TGTGCCAGCAGTTCTACAGGGCTGGGTTCCTACGAGCAGTACTTC.

The gene calls are TRBV28 and TRBJ1-2; D is unclear. V was cut by 5 bases and J by 11 bases, with 15 bases left in between. Germline CDR1 MDHEN, CDR2 SYDVKM. The CDR3 runs to 12 residues. The CDR3 loop reads CASSTWTAVYTF. Here the CDR3 DNA reads TGTGCCAGCAGTACCTGGACCGCGGTATACACCTTC.

The table lists this clone with a few counts. This rearrangement joins TRBV11-1 to TRBJ1-5; weak D call: TRBD1 (5 bases). The CDR3 is 14 residues long. Germline loops: CDR1 SGHAT, CDR2 FQDESV (reference sequence). Trimming pared 2 bases from V and 3 bases from J, leaving 8 bases between. CDR3 sequence reads: CASSLKGTNQPQHF. The CDR3 nucleotides are TGTGCCAGCAGCTTAAAGGGGACCAATCAGCCCCAGCATTTT. Full variable domain (remainder filled in from reference TRBV11-1 and TRBJ1-5): EAEVAQSPRYKITEKSQAVAFWCDPISGHATLYWYRQILGQGPELLVQFQDESVVDDSQLPKDRFSAERLKGVDSTLKIQPAELGDSAMYLCASSLKGTNQPQHFGDGTRLSIL.

This chain links TRBV7-8 with TRBJ1-6, with a tentative D call TRBD1 (6 bases). The CDR3 loop spans 11 amino acids. With 5 bases removed from V and 13 bases from J, the gap between germline ends came to 9 bases. Germline V gene data show CDR1 as SGHVS and CDR2 as FQNEAQ. CDR3 sequence reads: CASSEQGPLHF. Written as DNA, the CDR3 is TGTGCCAGCAGCGAACAGGGCCCCCTCCACTTT.